What follows are 9 T cell receptor beta chains derived from one specimen sequenced in a study of T cells after posttransplantation cyclophosphamide. Treatment was busulfan-fludarabine conditioning, a marrow graft, and cyclophosphamide on days +3 and +4. TCRdb keeps only in-frame clones here, not all; method: immunoSEQ multiplex PCR. The sample holds tens of thousands of clones, and no clone turns up only once. The specimen comprised PBMCs, sampled after allogeneic stem cell transplant with posttransplant cyclophosphamide. The receptor source for this set is a male patient in his late teens or twenties who received an allogeneic stem cell transplant from a related donor, was CMV-positive, and had no GVHD. Some T cells may be transferred from the graft donor.

This chain links TRBV5-1 with TRBJ2-2, with D possibly TRBD1 on 5 matching bases. V lost 4 bases to trimming and J lost 7 bases, with 17 bases between them. The CDR3 loop spans 15 amino acids. Germline assignment: CDR1 SGHRS and CDR2 YFSETQ. The DNA of the CDR3 is TGCGCCAGCAGCCCGACTTCCGACAGTTTCGGGGAGCTGTTTTTT. It encodes CASSPTSDSFGELFF.

The sample holds many counts of this clone. This sequence joins TRBV20-1 and TRBJ1-2; weak D call: TRBD1 (6 bases). This CDR3 has 9 residues. Per germline, CDR1 DFQATT and CDR2 SNEGSKA (reference sequence). The CDR3 DNA reads TGCATGACAGGCTATGGCTACACCTTC. Amino acids: CMTGYGYTF.

This clone showed up many times. This chain connects TRBV4-1 to TRBJ2-3, with 7 bases fitting TRBD1. V gave up 5 bases and J gave up 0 bases; unmatched junction bases: 8. The CDR3 length is 16 residues. The germline gives CDR1 MGHRA, CDR2 YSYEKL. CDR3 residues: CASSKRQGGSTDTQYF. CDR3 coding DNA: TGCGCCAGCAGCAAACGACAGGGCGGGAGCACAGATACGCAGTATTTT.

This clone was seen repeatedly, ten times or more. V and J are TRBV5-6 and TRBJ2-1; D is ambiguous. The CDR3 contains 12 residues. Trimming removed 0 bases at V and 6 bases at J, with 4 bases between. The V gene's germline CDR1 is SGHDT and CDR2 YYEEEE. In nucleotides, the CDR3 is TGTGCCAGCAGCTTGGGTATCAATGAGCAGTTCTTC. Its translation: CASSLGINEQFF.

There are a few counts of this clone. The sample carries other DNA sequences with the same CDR3. V usage is TRBV30 and J usage is TRBJ1-6; 7 bases line up with TRBD1. Germline CDR1 is GTSNPN and CDR2 is SVGIG (reference sequence). With 0 bases clipped from V and 1 base from J, the junction kept 12 bases outside the gene matches. This CDR3 spans 19 amino acids. CDR3 loop: CAWSVWSGGTMSYNSPLHF. As DNA, the CDR3 is TGTGCCTGGAGTGTATGGTCAGGGGGTACGATGTCCTATAATTCACCCCTCCACTTT.

This clone was found many times. The chain has TRBV20-1 and TRBJ2-5, with D uncertain. The CDR3 loop spans 11 amino acids. The germline V gene encodes CDR1 DFQATT and CDR2 SNEGSKA (reference sequence). V lost 5 bases and J lost 0, with 4 bases in between. The CDR3, as DNA: TGCAGTGCTGAGTACCAAGAGACCCAGTACTTC. Encoded protein: CSAEYQETQYF.

This clone was seen at least ten times. This chain uses TRBV19 with TRBJ2-1; TRBD1 might be the D (6 bases). The V end lost 3 bases, the J end lost 3 bases, and 12 bases lay between the germline ends. The germline CDR1 and CDR2 sequences are LNHDA and SQIVND (reference sequence). The length of the CDR3 is 15 residues. The CDR3 protein is CASSIIGGYYNEQFF. CDR3 DNA sequence: TGTGCCAGTAGTATCATAGGGGGTTACTACAATGAGCAGTTCTTC.

This clone was picked up many times. The chain combines TRBV28 with TRBJ2-7, with TRBD2 identical over 7 bases. CDR1 is MDHEN, CDR2 SYDVKM, per germline. The ends lost 5 bases at V and 3 bases at J; junction bases unmatched: 13. This CDR3 comprises 16 residues. CDR3 protein: CASSLPDGGGIYEQYF. The CDR3 bases are TGTGCCAGCAGTCTTCCCGATGGGGGAGGGATCTACGAGCAGTACTTC.

Ten or more counts support this clone. The genes are TRBV6-5 and TRBJ2-2; D not resolved. Trimming removed 7 bases at V and 5 bases at J, with 14 bases between. The CDR3 extends over 14 amino acids. Looked up from germline, CDR1 is MNHEY and CDR2 is SVGAGI. CDR3: CASTAGRWTGELFF. CDR3 DNA: TGTGCCAGCACGGCAGGTCGTTGGACCGGGGAGCTGTTTTTT.